A selection of T cell receptor beta chains follows, all from one sample in a study of shared clonotypes between healthy human individuals. Produced via immunoSEQ multiplex PCR; TCRdb's table is partial and in-frame only. The sample has about 2 million clones, about 95% seen once. The sequenced sample consisted of naive CD8+ T cells sorted from blood. These receptors originate from a man aged 18-30 years in good health. Both conserved end residues are part of each CDR3.

j_gene | v_gene | CDR3aa
TRBJ2-5 | TRBV2 | CASSEASGSETQYF
TRBJ1-1 | TRBV14 | CASSQDVAVWDTEAFF
TRBJ2-7 | TRBV11-2 | CASSPGLAGGSSYEQYF
TRBJ2-1 | TRBV6-5 | CASSYTGGPNEQFF
TRBJ2-7 | TRBV4-3 | CASSQERPSGRALRDEQYF
TRBJ2-1 | TRBV19 | CASSSTGVNEQFF
TRBJ1-6 | TRBV14 | CATSLQGSPLHF
TRBJ2-1 | TRBV28 | CASSHDRYSYNEQFF
TRBJ2-5 | TRBV6-5 | CASSSGSWGPETQYF
TRBJ1-2 | TRBV28 | CASSPTDSGYGYTF
TRBJ2-7 | TRBV6-6 | CASSYGTVVYEQYF
TRBJ1-5 | TRBV4-2 | CASSQSDSTQPQHF
TRBJ2-1 | TRBV11-2 | CASSSMDGGGVLIDNEQFF
TRBJ1-1 | TRBV19 | CASSTGQGMNTEAFF
TRBJ2-6 | TRBV27 | CASAPGASGANVLTF
TRBJ2-1 | TRBV27 | CASSSTSGGADEQFF
TRBJ2-7 | TRBV6-5 | CASSSSEGYEQYF
TRBJ2-5 | TRBV6-5 | CASSRASEYQETQYF
TRBJ2-7 | TRBV4-2 | CASSQDLYGGNEQYF
TRBJ2-7 | TRBV4-1 | CASSQDLGGMQGAQYF
TRBJ2-5 | TRBV7-8 | CASSFLAGKETQYF
TRBJ2-7 | TRBV6-5 | CATAVAGGYEQYF
TRBJ1-2 | TRBV11-2 | CASSLDRSRKDYGYTF
TRBJ2-7 | TRBV7-9 | CASSTGSYEQYF
TRBJ2-1 | TRBV5-8 | CASSFEGQSSYNEQFF
TRBJ2-5 | TRBV9 | CASSAPTSSAETQYF
TRBJ1-4 | TRBV7-2 | CASSLAVFGANEKLFF
TRBJ2-1 | TRBV27 | CASGPTGSVGQQFF
TRBJ1-1 | TRBV29-1 | CSGANVGRPDTEAFF
TRBJ2-7 | TRBV6-4 | CASITLHVQYF
TRBJ2-2 | TRBV5-4 | CATLRGTGELFF
TRBJ1-2 | TRBV12-5 | CASGLGDSDYGYTF
TRBJ2-7 | TRBV19 | CASSMTPHYEQYF
TRBJ2-7 | TRBV28 | CASSLSMYEQYF
TRBJ1-2 | TRBV4-1 | CASSPGADGGYYGYTF
TRBJ2-7 | TRBV7-9 | CASSLARGRDYEQYF
TRBJ2-3 | TRBV30 | CAWSVLLAGGLDTQYF
TRBJ1-1 | TRBV27 | CASSLGGSTEAFF
TRBJ2-2 | TRBV6-5 | CASSSHAGELFF
TRBJ2-7 | TRBV19 | CASSKDEGPIYEQYF
TRBJ2-7 | TRBV4-1 | CASSQWGGTRGTYEQYF